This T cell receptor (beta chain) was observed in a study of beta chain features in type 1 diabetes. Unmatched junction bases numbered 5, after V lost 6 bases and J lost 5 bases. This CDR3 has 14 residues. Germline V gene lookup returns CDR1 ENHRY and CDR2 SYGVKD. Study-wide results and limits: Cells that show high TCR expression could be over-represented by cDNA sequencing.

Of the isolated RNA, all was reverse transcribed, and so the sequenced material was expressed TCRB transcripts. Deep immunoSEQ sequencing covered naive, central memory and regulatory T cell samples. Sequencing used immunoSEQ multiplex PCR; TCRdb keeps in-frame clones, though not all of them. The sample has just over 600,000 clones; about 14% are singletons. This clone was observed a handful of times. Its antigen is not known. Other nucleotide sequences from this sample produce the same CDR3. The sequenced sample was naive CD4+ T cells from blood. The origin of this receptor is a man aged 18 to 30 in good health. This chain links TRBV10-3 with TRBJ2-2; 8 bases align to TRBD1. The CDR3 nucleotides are TGTGCCATCAGGGGGACAGGTAGTACCGGGGAGCTGTTTTTT. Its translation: CAIRGTGSTGELFF.